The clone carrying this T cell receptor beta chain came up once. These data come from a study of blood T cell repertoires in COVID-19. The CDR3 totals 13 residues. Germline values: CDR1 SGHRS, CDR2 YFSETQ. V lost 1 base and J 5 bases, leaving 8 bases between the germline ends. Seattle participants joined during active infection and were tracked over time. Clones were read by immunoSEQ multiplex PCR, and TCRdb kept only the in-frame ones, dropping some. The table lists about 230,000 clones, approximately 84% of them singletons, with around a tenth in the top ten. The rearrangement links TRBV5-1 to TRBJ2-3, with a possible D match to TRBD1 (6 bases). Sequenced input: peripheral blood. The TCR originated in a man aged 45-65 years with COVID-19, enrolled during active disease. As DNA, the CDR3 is TGCGCCAGCAGCTTGCAGGGGATAGATACGCAGTATTTT. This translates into CASSLQGIDTQYF.